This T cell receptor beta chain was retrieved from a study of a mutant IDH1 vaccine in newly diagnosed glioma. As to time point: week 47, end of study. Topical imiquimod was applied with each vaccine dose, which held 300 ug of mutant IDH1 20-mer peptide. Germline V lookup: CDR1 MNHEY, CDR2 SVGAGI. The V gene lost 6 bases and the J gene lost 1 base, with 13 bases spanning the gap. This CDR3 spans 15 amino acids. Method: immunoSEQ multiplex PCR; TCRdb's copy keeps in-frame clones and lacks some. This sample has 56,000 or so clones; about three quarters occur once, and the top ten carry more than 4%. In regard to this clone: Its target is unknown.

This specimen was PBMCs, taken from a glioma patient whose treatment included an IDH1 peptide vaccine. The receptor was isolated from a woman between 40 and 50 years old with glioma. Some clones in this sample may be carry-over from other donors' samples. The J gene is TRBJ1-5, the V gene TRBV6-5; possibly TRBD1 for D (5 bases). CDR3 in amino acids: CASRRQLQSNQPQHF. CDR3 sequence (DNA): TGTGCCAGCAGACGACAGTTACAAAGCAATCAGCCCCAGCATTTT.